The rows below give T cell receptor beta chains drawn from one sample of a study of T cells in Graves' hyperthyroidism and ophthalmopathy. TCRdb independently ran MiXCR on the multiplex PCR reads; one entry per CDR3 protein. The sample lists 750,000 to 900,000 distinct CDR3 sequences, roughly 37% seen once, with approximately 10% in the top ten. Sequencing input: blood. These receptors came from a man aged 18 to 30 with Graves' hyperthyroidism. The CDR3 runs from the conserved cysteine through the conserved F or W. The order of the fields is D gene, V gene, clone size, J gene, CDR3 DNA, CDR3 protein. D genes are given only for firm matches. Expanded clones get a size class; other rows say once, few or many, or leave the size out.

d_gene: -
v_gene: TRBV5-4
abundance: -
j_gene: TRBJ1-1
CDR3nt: TGTGTCAGCGGGGGGACTGAAGCTTTCTTT
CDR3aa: CVSGGTEAFF

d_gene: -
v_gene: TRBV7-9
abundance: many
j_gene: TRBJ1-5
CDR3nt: TGTGCCAGCAGCTTAGGTGTTGTCGGTCAGCCCCAGCATTTT
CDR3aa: CASSLGVVGQPQHF

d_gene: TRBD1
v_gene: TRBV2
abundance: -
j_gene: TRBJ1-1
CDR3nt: TGTGCCAGCCCCGACAGGGGTACCACTGAAGCTTTCTTT
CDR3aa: CASPDRGTTEAFF

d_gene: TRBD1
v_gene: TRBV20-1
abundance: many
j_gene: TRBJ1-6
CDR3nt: TGCAGTGCTAGACGGACAGGGGCACCCCTCCTCCACTTT
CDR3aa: CSARRTGAPLLHF

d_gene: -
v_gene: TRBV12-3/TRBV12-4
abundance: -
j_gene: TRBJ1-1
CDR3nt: TGTGCCAGCAAAATCGGGTCCGGGACTGAAGCTTTCTTT
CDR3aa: CASKIGSGTEAFF

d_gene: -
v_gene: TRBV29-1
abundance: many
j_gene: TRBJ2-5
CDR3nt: TGCAGCGTTGACGGAGCTCAAGAGACCCAGTACTTC
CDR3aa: CSVDGAQETQYF

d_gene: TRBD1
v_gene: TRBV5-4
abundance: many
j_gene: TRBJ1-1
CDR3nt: TGTGCCAGCAGCACGACAGGGAGCACTGAAGCTTTCTTT
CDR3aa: CASSTTGSTEAFF

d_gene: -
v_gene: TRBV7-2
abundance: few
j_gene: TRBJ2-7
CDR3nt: TGTGCCAGCAGCGTCTCGCAGGGGGGCGGCTACGAGCAGTACTTC
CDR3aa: CASSVSQGGGYEQYF

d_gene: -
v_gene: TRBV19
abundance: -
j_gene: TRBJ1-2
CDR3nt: TGTGCCAGTAGTATAGGGGGTGACGCCGGCTACACCTTC
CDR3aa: CASSIGGDAGYTF

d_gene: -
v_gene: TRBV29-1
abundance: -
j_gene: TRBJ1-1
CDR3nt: TGCAGCGTTGGGGCAGGAGAAGAAGCTTTCTTT
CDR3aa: CSVGAGEEAFF

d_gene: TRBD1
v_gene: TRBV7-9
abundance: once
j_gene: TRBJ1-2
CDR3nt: TGTGCCAGCAGCTTGACAGGGGGCGCGGACTACACCTTC
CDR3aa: CASSLTGGADYTF

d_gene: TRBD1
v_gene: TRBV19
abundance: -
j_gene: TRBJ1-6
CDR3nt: TGTGCCAGTTCTACGACAGGGCATACACCCCTCCACTTT
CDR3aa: CASSTTGHTPLHF

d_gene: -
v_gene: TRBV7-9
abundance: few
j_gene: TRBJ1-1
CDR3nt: TGTGCCAGCAGACCGGGACATAACACTGAAGCTTTCTTT
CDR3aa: CASRPGHNTEAFF

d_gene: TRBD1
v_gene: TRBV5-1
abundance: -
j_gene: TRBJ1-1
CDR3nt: TGCGCCAGCAGGGACAGGGGGCAGGACACTGAAGCTTTCTTT
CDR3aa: CASRDRGQDTEAFF

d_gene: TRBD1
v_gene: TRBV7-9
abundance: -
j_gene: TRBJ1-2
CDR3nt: TGTGCCAGCAGCTTAGCGGGACAGTCAACTAACTATGGCTACACCTTC
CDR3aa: CASSLAGQSTNYGYTF

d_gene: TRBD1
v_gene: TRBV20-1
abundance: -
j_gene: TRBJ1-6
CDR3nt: TGCGGGTCCGAGAGGGGGCCCAATTCACCCCTCCACTTT
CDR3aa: CGSERGPNSPLHF

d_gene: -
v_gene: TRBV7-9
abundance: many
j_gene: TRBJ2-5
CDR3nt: TGTGCCACCGCTGTCACGGACTACAAAGAGACCCAGTACTTC
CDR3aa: CATAVTDYKETQYF

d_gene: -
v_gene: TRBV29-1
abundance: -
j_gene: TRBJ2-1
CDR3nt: TGCAGCGTTGACCAGGGTGAGCAGTTCTTC
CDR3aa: CSVDQGEQFF

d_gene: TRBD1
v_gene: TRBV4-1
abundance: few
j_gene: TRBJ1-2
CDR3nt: TGCGCCAGCAGCCAATCCCCGGGACAGGGACGTGGCTACACCTTC
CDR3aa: CASSQSPGQGRGYTF

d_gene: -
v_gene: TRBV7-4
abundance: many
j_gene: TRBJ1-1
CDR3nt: TGTGCCAGCAGCCCCAAGGGTAGCACTGAAGCTTTCTTT
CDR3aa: CASSPKGSTEAFF

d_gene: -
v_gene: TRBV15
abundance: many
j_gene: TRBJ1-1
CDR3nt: TGTGCCACCAGCAGAGAGACCGCACGGACTGAAGCTTTCTTT
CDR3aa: CATSRETARTEAFF

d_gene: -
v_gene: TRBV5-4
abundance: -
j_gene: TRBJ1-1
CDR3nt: TGTGCCAGCAGCTCGCTGGGCAGGGGCACTGAAGCTTTCTTT
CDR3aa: CASSSLGRGTEAFF

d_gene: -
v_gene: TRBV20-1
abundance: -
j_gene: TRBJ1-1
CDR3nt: TGCAGTGCTACGGGAGGGGGTATGAACACTGAAGCTTTCTTT
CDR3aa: CSATGGGMNTEAFF

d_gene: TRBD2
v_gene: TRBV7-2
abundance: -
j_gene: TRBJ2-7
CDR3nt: TGTGCCAGCAGCTTTAAAACGCTAGCGGGGTGGGGGCAGTACTTC
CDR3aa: CASSFKTLAGWGQYF

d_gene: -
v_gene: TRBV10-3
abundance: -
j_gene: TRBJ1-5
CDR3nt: TGTGCCATCAGTGAACTACAGGGCATGGGACAGCCCCAGCATTTT
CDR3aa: CAISELQGMGQPQHF

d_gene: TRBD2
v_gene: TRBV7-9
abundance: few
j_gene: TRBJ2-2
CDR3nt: TGTGCCAGCAGCTTTTCCCTCCTAGCGGGAGCTAACGCCGGGGAGCTGTTTTTT
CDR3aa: CASSFSLLAGANAGELFF

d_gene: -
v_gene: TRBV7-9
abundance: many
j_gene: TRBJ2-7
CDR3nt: TGTGCCAGCAGCTCCCTGGCAGACCAGTACTTC
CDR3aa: CASSSLADQYF

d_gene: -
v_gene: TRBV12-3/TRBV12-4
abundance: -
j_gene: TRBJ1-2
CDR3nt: TGTGCCAGCCGTCTAGATTGGCAGGGAAACACCTTC
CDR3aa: CASRLDWQGNTF

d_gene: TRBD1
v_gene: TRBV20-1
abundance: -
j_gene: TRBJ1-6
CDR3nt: TGCAGTGCTTTCCAGGGGGCGGCTAATTCACCCCTCCACTTT
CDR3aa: CSAFQGAANSPLHF

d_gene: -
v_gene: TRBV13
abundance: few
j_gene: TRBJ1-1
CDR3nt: TGTGCCAGCAGCATCCGACAGATGAACACTGAAGCTTTCTTT
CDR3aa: CASSIRQMNTEAFF

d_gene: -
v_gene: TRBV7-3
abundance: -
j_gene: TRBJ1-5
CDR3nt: TGTGCTAGCTTGGGTCTCAGCAATCAGCCCCAGCATTTT
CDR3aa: CASLGLSNQPQHF

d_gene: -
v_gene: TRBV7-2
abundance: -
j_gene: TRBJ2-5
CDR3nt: TGTGCCAGCAGCTTGAAGGACAGGGAGGGGACCCAAGAGACCCAGTACTTC
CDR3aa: CASSLKDREGTQETQYF

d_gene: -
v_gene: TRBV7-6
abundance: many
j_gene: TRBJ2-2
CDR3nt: TGTGCCAGCAGCCCAATCGCCACCGGGGAGCTGTTTTTT
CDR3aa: CASSPIATGELFF

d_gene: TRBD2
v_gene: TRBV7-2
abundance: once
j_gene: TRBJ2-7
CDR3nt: TGTGCCAGCAGCTCCCGAGGGACTAGGAGTGGCGAGCAGTACTTC
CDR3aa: CASSSRGTRSGEQYF

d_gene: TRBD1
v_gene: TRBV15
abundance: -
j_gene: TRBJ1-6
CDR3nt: TGTGCCCCTCGGACAGGGAATTCACCCCTCCACTTT
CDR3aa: CAPRTGNSPLHF

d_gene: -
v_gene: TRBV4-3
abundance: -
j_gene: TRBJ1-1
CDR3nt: TGCGCCAGCAGCCAAGATCCCGACATGAACACTGAAGCTTTCTTT
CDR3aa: CASSQDPDMNTEAFF

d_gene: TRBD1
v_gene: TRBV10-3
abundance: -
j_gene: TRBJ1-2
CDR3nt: TGTGCCAGCAACGAACAGGGGTCCTATGGCTACACCTTC
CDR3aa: CASNEQGSYGYTF

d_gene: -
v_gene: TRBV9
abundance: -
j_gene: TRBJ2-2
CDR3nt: TGTGCCAGCAGCGCGTGGGGCGGGGAGCTGTTTTTT
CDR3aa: CASSAWGGELFF

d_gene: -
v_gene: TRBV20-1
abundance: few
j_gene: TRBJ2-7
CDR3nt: TGCAGTGCTGAGACGTCCTCAGCCCAAACGGGGGAGCAGTACTTC
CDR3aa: CSAETSSAQTGEQYF

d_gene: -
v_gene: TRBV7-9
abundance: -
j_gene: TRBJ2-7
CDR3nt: TGTGCCAGCAGCTTCCCGGTGGCGGGGAGTTACGAGCAGTACTTC
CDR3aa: CASSFPVAGSYEQYF

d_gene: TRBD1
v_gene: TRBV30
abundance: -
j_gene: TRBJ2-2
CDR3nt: TGTGCCTGGAGAGGGACAGTGGTGAACACCGGGGAGCTGTTTTTT
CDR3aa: CAWRGTVVNTGELFF

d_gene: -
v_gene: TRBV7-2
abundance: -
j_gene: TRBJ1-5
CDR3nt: TGTGCCAGCAGCTTTTCGTCCGGCAATCAGCCCCAGCATTTT
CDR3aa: CASSFSSGNQPQHF

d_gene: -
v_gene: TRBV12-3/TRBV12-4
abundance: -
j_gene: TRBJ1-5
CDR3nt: TGTGCCAGCAGCCGGACATGGGGTAGCAATCAGCCCCAGCATTTT
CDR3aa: CASSRTWGSNQPQHF

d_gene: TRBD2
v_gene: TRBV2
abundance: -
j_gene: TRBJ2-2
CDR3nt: TGTGCCACCTCCGGGGTGGGGGCTAGCGGGATTTCCAGTAGAGCCGGGGAGCTGTTTTTT
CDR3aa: CATSGVGASGISSRAGELFF

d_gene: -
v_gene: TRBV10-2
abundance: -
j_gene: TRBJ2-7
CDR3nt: TGCGCCAGCAGTTTCTGGGCAGGGGTAAGCGAGCAGTACTTC
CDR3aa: CASSFWAGVSEQYF